The 5 T cell receptor beta chains below come from one sample, sequenced in a study of blood T cell repertoires in COVID-19 (dated by TCRdb to the early 2020s). The library came from the immunoSEQ multiplex PCR assay. What TCRdb holds here is the immuneACCESS table cut down to in-frame rearrangements. Part of the clones is not present; checked against another copy, under half of the missing clones reflect an unresolved V gene, and the others are unexplained. The sample records approximately 280,000 clones, 86% of which are singletons. In total, the top ten clones hold about 1.9% of the sample. Specimen: peripheral blood. Receptor source: a woman aged 30 to 39 who had recovered from COVID-19.

The chain couples TRBV2 to TRBJ2-7, with 7 bases that match TRBD1. The CDR3 covers 13 residues. The junction had 4 bases not matched to a gene; V was cut back by 3 bases and J by 5 bases. The germline CDR1 and CDR2 sequences are SNHLY and FYNNEI. CDR3 region: CASSDRGHDEQYF. The CDR3 nucleotides read TGTGCCAGCAGTGATAGGGGGCACGACGAGCAGTACTTC.

This clone was picked up many times. The rearrangement uses TRBV5-1 and TRBJ2-7; 8 positions match TRBD1. V was clipped by 0 bases and J by 1 base; unmatched bases: 6. Germline CDR1 reads SGHRS; CDR2 reads YFSETQ. This CDR3 region has 16 residues. CDR3 bases: TGCGCCAGCAGCTTGGCGACCGGGACAGGTTCCTACGAGCAGTACTTC. Translation gives CASSLATGTGSYEQYF. Together with reference TRBV5-1 and TRBJ2-7, the CDR3 gives the full variable domain: KAGVTQTPRYLIKTRGQQVTLSCSPISGHRSVSWYQQTPGQGLQFLFEYFSETQRNKGNFPGRFSGRQFSNSRSEMNVSTLELGDSALYLCASSLATGTGSYEQYFGPGTRLTVT.

This clone was detected only once. The V gene is TRBV28, the J gene TRBJ2-5, with D tentatively TRBD2 (6 bases). V was pared by 1 base and J by 4 bases, with 22 bases between. Per the germline V gene, CDR1 is MDHEN and CDR2 is SYDVKM. The length of the CDR3 is 18 residues. This CDR3 reads CASSLSLPHGGVGETQYF. In DNA, the CDR3 is TGTGCCAGCAGTTTATCCTTACCCCATGGCGGGGTGGGAGAGACCCAGTACTTC.

This clone has a single count. The CDR3 DNA reads TGCAGCGTTGCGGGAATTGAAACAAGCCTGGGGACAGATACGCAGTATTTT. Amino acids: CSVAGIETSLGTDTQYF. The chain combines TRBV29-1 with TRBJ2-3, with D perhaps matching TRBD2 (5 bases). V dropped 4 bases and J dropped 3 bases, with 23 bases sitting between them. The CDR3 has 17 amino acids. Per germline, CDR1 SQVTM and CDR2 ANQGSEA.

This clone appeared a few times. V usage is TRBV6-2 or TRBV6-3 and J usage is TRBJ2-3; D perhaps matches TRBD2 (5 bases). The V end was cut by 6 bases, the J end by 4 bases, with 11 bases between. There are 13 residues in the CDR3. The germline CDR1 and CDR2 sequences are MNHEY and SVGEGT. CDR3: CASRPSRPDTQYF. The CDR3 DNA sequence: TGTGCCAGCAGGCCTAGCCGCCCAGATACGCAGTATTTT.